One and the same sample provided the 8 T cell receptor beta chains below, sequenced in a study of T cell responses to AZD1222 COVID-19 vaccine (dated by TCRdb to the early 2020s). The library came from the immunoSEQ multiplex PCR assay. Entries here come from immuneACCESS through TCRdb and include only in-frame sequences with V and J called. Some clones fail to appear in such tables; in the studies checked, an unresolved V gene covers under half of the shortfall, and the cause of the remainder is unknown. The table for this sample lists 120,000 or so clones; over 70% of them were counted only once. Under 7% of the sample goes to the ten largest clones. The meaning of the sample's time point label: baseline before first vaccination. The source material was peripheral blood, sampled on day 0 of AZD1222 vaccination. The receptors come from an adult in good health.

The chain carries TRBV6-2 or TRBV6-3 and TRBJ1-2; 8 bases line up with TRBD1. This CDR3 is built from 13 residues. Per germline, CDR1 MNHEY and CDR2 SVGEGT. The J segment lost 8 bases and the V segment lost 0 bases, leaving 2 bases of the junction unmatched. Here the CDR3 DNA reads TGTGCCAGCAGTTACTCCGGACAGGGCGGCTACACCTTC. It translates to CASSYSGQGGYTF.

The count of this clone is one. The chain uses TRBV5-1 and TRBJ2-2; D is unclear. Deletions cut 0 bases from V and 8 bases from J, with 8 bases between. Looked up from germline, CDR1 is SGHRS and CDR2 is YFSETQ. This CDR3 has 13 residues. The DNA of the CDR3 is TGCGCCAGCAGCTTGGGATGGGATGGGGAGCTGTTTTTT. Protein sequence: CASSLGWDGELFF.

The chain is built from TRBV10-3 and TRBJ2-3; D ambiguous. V lost 11 bases to trimming and J lost 6 bases, with 15 bases between them. The CDR3 extends over 12 amino acids. CDR1 is ENHRY, CDR2 SYGVKD, per germline. CDR3 bases: TGTGCCGCGGCGTGGGTTTCGGATACGCAGTATTTT. Its protein product is CAAAWVSDTQYF.

The chain recombines TRBV11-3 with TRBJ1-2, with D possibly TRBD1 on 6 matching bases. CDR3 length: 15 amino acids. The germline V gene encodes CDR1 SGHNT and CDR2 YENEEA. V dropped 3 bases and J dropped 3 bases, with 14 bases sitting between them. CDR3 protein: CASSLAGGGYYGYTF. DNA for the CDR3: TGTGCCAGCAGCTTGGCCGGAGGGGGATACTATGGCTACACCTTC.

The rearrangement links TRBV6-5 to TRBJ2-2, with TRBD2 as a possible D gene (6 bases). V shed 8 bases and J shed 2 bases, with 9 bases lying between them. Looked up from germline, CDR1 is MNHEY and CDR2 is SVGAGI. This CDR3 region has 13 residues. The CDR3 sequence is CASRGINTGELFF. DNA for the CDR3: TGTGCCAGCCGCGGGATTAACACCGGGGAGCTGTTTTTT.

The rearrangement uses TRBV4-1 and TRBJ1-6; D not certain. The CDR3 spans 16 residues. Germline CDR1 MGHRA, CDR2 YSYEKL. Between the trimmed V and J ends, which lost 1 base and 0 bases, there was a span of 7 bases. This CDR3 is CASSQVVNSYNSPLHF. For the CDR3, the DNA is TGCGCCAGCAGCCAAGTGGTTAACTCCTATAATTCACCCCTCCACTTT.

The V gene is TRBV5-5, the J gene TRBJ2-4; D might be TRBD1 (5 bases). Germline V lookup: CDR1 SGHKS, CDR2 YYEKEE (reference sequence). The ends were cut back, 0 bases at V and 8 bases at J, with 12 bases in the middle. This CDR3 has 14 residues. Written as DNA, the CDR3 is TGTGCCAGCAGCTTGGGGCAGGGCGAGGACATTCAGTACTTC. Translation gives CASSLGQGEDIQYF.

The chain couples TRBV19 to TRBJ2-2; no clear D. The CDR3 covers 15 residues. Per germline, CDR1 LNHDA and CDR2 SQIVND (reference sequence). Deletions cut 3 bases from V and 0 bases from J, with 8 bases between. CDR3 region: CASSISASNTGELFF. In DNA form, the CDR3 reads TGTGCCAGTAGTATCAGCGCCTCGAACACCGGGGAGCTGTTTTTT.